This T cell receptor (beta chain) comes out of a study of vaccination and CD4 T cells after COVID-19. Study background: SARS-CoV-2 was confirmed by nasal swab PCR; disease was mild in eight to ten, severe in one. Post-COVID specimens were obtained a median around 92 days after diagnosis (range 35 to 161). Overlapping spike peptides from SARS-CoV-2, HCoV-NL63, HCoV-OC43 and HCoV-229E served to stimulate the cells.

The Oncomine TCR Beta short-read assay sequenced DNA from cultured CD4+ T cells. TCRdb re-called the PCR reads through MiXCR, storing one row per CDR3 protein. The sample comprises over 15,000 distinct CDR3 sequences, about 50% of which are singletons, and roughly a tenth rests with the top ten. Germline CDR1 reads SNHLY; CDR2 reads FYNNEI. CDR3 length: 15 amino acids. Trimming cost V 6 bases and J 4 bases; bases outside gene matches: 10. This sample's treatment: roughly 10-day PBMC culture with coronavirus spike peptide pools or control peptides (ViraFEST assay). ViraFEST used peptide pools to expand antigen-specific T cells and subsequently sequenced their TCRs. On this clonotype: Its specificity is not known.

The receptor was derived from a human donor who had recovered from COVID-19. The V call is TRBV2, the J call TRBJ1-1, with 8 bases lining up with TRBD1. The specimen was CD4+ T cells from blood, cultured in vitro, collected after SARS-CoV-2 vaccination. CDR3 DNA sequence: TGTGCCAGCAGCTTGGACAGGGACGCGATCACTGAAGCTTTCTTT. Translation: CASSLDRDAITEAFF.